The clone carrying this T cell receptor beta chain has a count of ten or more. Its specificity is unknown. Library preparation for TCR beta used quantitative 5'-RACE with molecular barcodes. TCRdb re-analysed the 5' RACE reads in MiXCR, keeping a single row per CDR3 protein. The table lists about 69,000 distinct CDR3 sequences, less than 6% of them singletons. The source of the sample is a study of CD8 T cells in ankylosing spondylitis. Study-wide results and caveats: The study looked at matched synovial fluid samples from ankylosing spondylitis patients. Disease-linked clones were reported to be significantly enriched there. Made up of about eight highly homologous variants, a TCR beta motif appeared characteristic of ankylosing spondylitis blood. Disease-linked clones bore a CD8+ phenotype, appearing relatively rarely in peripheral blood.

V shed 6 bases and J shed 8 bases, with 13 bases lying between them. Germline-derived CDR1 and CDR2 are PRHDT and FYEKMQ (reference sequence). This CDR3 has 12 amino acids. The chain links TRBV13 to TRBJ1-1; tentative D call: TRBD1 (5 bases). This TCR derives from a male donor with ankylosing spondylitis or in good health (not recorded which). Sequencing was carried out using blood, either unsorted or a sorted T cell fraction (not recorded which). The CDR3 DNA reads as TGTGCCAGCAGGTCCGGGACCCTGGAAGCTTTCTTT. Residues: CASRSGTLEAFF.